Listed below are T cell receptor beta chains from one sample, sequenced in a study of shared clonotypes between healthy human individuals. Clones were read by immunoSEQ multiplex PCR, and TCRdb kept only the in-frame ones, dropping some. The sample has about 2,500,000 clones; roughly nine tenths are singletons. Sequencing was done on a sample of naive CD4+ T cells sorted from blood. The receptors were gathered from a man younger than 35 in good health. Each CDR3 is given with its conserved first and last residue. Fields, in order: clone size, V gene, J gene, D gene, CDR3 DNA, CDR3 protein. The D gene is left open where the match is weak. Rows give clone size only sometimes, using once, few, many, or a class for an expanded clone.

NA	TRBV2	TRBJ2-2	NA	TGTGCCAGCAGTGAAAGGGTTGGCGGGGAGCTGTTTTTT	CASSERVGGELFF
NA	TRBV25-1	TRBJ2-2	NA	TGTGCCAGCAGTGAACAGATAGCAGGGGAGCTGTTTTTT	CASSEQIAGELFF
NA	TRBV9	TRBJ2-7	NA	TGTGCCAGCAGCCCAGGAGACACTATCTCCTACGAGCAGTACTTC	CASSPGDTISYEQYF
NA	TRBV11-3	TRBJ2-3	NA	TGTGCCAGCAGCTTAGGGGCAGATGGCGCAGATACGCAGTATTTT	CASSLGADGADTQYF
NA	TRBV7-9	TRBJ2-3	TRBD2	TGTGCCAGCAGCCCGGGACTAGCGGCGGCAGATACGCAGTATTTT	CASSPGLAAADTQYF
NA	TRBV7-9	TRBJ2-5	NA	TGTGCCAGAGGGGGTTCAAAAGAGACCCAGTACTTC	CARGGSKETQYF
NA	TRBV5-1	TRBJ2-5	TRBD2	TGCGCCAGCAGCTTGGTTGCTAGCGGGGGAAAGACCCAGTACTTC	CASSLVASGGKTQYF
NA	TRBV6-5	TRBJ1-1	NA	TGTGCCAGCAGTCCAAAATACAAGAACACTGAAGCTTTCTTT	CASSPKYKNTEAFF
NA	TRBV11-2	TRBJ2-3	NA	TGTGCCAGCAGCCCCCCTAGACAGGGCACAGATACGCAGTATTTT	CASSPPRQGTDTQYF
NA	TRBV6-5	TRBJ1-4	NA	TGTGCCAGCAGTTCCGCGGGTAAACTGTTTTTT	CASSSAGKLFF
NA	TRBV5-1	TRBJ1-1	TRBD1	TGCGCCAGCAGCCCACCCGGGACAGGGAACACTGAAGCTTTCTTT	CASSPPGTGNTEAFF
NA	TRBV15	TRBJ2-7	TRBD2	TGTGCCACAAAACTAGCGGGAGGCCACTACGAGCAGTACTTC	CATKLAGGHYEQYF
NA	TRBV18	TRBJ2-1	NA	TGTGCCAGCTCACCAGGGCTAGCCTCCTACAATGAGCAGTTCTTC	CASSPGLASYNEQFF
NA	TRBV2	TRBJ1-5	TRBD1	TGTGCCAGCAGTGGAGAACAGGGGAATCAGCCCCAGCATTTT	CASSGEQGNQPQHF
NA	TRBV6-1	TRBJ1-1	TRBD1	TGTGCCAGCAGTGAAGGACAGGGGTACACTGAAGCTTTCTTT	CASSEGQGYTEAFF
NA	TRBV18	TRBJ1-5	TRBD1	TGTGCCAGCTCACCTGGGACAGCAAATAGCAATCAGCCCCAGCATTTT	CASSPGTANSNQPQHF
NA	TRBV5-1	TRBJ2-1	TRBD1	TGCGCCAGCAGACAACAGGGGCCGGCCGGGACCAGCGGCGTGCCGAGCTCCTACAATGAGCAGTTCTTC	CASRQQGPAGTSGVPSSYNEQFF
NA	TRBV7-2	TRBJ1-3	TRBD1	TGTGCCAGCAGCCCCTTGGGGGACAGGGAATCTGGAAACACCATATATTTT	CASSPLGDRESGNTIYF
NA	TRBV7-2	TRBJ2-7	NA	TGTGCCAGCAGCTTACTCGGGAGTGTCAACGAGCAGTACTTC	CASSLLGSVNEQYF
NA	TRBV5-6	TRBJ2-2	TRBD1	TGTGCCAGCAGCGCGGGGACAGGGAAGACCGGGGAGCTGTTTTTT	CASSAGTGKTGELFF
NA	TRBV10-2	TRBJ2-7	TRBD2	TGCGCCAGCAGTGAGTGGGAACGGGAGGGTAACGAGCAGTACTTC	CASSEWEREGNEQYF
NA	TRBV18	TRBJ1-1	NA	TGTGCCAGCTTCAGGGAGCAGAACATCCTGGGAACTGAAGCTTTCTTT	CASFREQNILGTEAFF
NA	TRBV20-1	TRBJ2-7	NA	TGCAGTGCTAGTGACGGGACCGAGCAGTACTTC	CSASDGTEQYF
once	TRBV7-2	TRBJ2-1	TRBD2	TGTGCCAGCAGCTCCTTTCTAGCGGGTGTTAACAATGAGCAGTTCTTC	CASSSFLAGVNNEQFF
NA	TRBV2	TRBJ1-1	NA	TGTGCCAGCTTGGGAGGCACTGAAGCTTTCTTT	CASLGGTEAFF
NA	TRBV12-5	TRBJ1-5	NA	TGTGCTAGTGGACTCGGGGACGGGGGCAATCAGCCCCAGCATTTT	CASGLGDGGNQPQHF
NA	TRBV7-9	TRBJ2-3	NA	TGTGCCAGCAGCTCAAAGTCGGCAGATACGCAGTATTTT	CASSSKSADTQYF
NA	TRBV11-2	TRBJ2-1	TRBD1	TGTGCCAGCAGCTCCTACGGGACAGCGATCGGGGAGCAGTTCTTC	CASSSYGTAIGEQFF
NA	TRBV6-5	TRBJ1-6	NA	TGTGCCAGCAGTTACGAAGAACTTAATTCACCCCTCCACTTT	CASSYEELNSPLHF
NA	TRBV27	TRBJ2-7	NA	TGTGCCAGCAGCCCCCGGGTCTGGGGATTGGAGATTTACGAGCAGTACTTC	CASSPRVWGLEIYEQYF
NA	TRBV7-2	TRBJ2-7	NA	TGTGCCAGCAGCAAGGAACAAAGCTCCTACGAGCAGTACTTC	CASSKEQSSYEQYF
NA	TRBV7-9	TRBJ2-1	NA	TGTGCCAGCAGTCAGGCAAACAATGAGCAGTTCTTC	CASSQANNEQFF
NA	TRBV5-5	TRBJ2-5	NA	TGTGCCAGCAGGGGTGCGGGGACAGTCCAAGAGACCCAGTACTTC	CASRGAGTVQETQYF
NA	TRBV27	TRBJ1-6	NA	TGTGCCAGCAGTTTTGGACAGTATAATTCACCCCTCCACTTT	CASSFGQYNSPLHF
NA	TRBV12-5	TRBJ2-5	TRBD1	TGTGCTAGTGGAAACAGGGGGCGAGAGACCCAGTACTTC	CASGNRGRETQYF
NA	TRBV28	TRBJ1-6	TRBD1	TGTGCCAGCAACGACAGGGATCTCTCCTATAATTCACCCCTCCACTTT	CASNDRDLSYNSPLHF
NA	TRBV5-1	TRBJ2-3	NA	TGCGCCAGCTCCTTGGAGGGGCAGACGCAGTATTTT	CASSLEGQTQYF
NA	TRBV2	TRBJ1-6	NA	TGTGCCAGCAGAGATAGGTGGGCCAATAATTCACCCCTCCACTTT	CASRDRWANNSPLHF
NA	TRBV21-1	TRBJ2-1	NA	TGTGCCAGCACCGAGTCGGGACAGGGGTGGAATGAGCAGTTCTTC	CASTESGQGWNEQFF
NA	TRBV5-4	TRBJ2-1	NA	TGTGCCAGCAGCCCCTCCCCGGGACTCTACAATGAGCAGTTCTTC	CASSPSPGLYNEQFF
NA	TRBV4-1	TRBJ2-7	NA	TGCGCCAGCAGCCATATAACACATTCCTACGAGCAGTACTTC	CASSHITHSYEQYF
NA	TRBV11-2	TRBJ1-2	TRBD1	TGTGCCAGCAGCCCCCCGGGGACAGCGAAATATGGCTACACCTTC	CASSPPGTAKYGYTF
once	TRBV5-1	TRBJ2-3	TRBD1	TGCGCCAGCAGCGTGGGACAGGGGGCCACAGATACGCAGTATTTT	CASSVGQGATDTQYF
NA	TRBV21-1	TRBJ2-1	NA	TGTGCCAGCTGGGGACTAGCGGTCTACAATGAGCAGTTCTTC	CASWGLAVYNEQFF
NA	TRBV10-1	TRBJ2-3	TRBD2	TGCGCCAGCAGTGATCATAGACTAGCCGAGAGCACAGATACGCAGTATTTT	CASSDHRLAESTDTQYF
once	TRBV6-1	TRBJ2-2	NA	TGTGCCAGCAGTGATGGCAGGCGGTTCGCCGGGGAGCTGTTTTTT	CASSDGRRFAGELFF
NA	TRBV7-9	TRBJ1-1	NA	TGTGCCAGCAGCTTAGCGCGGGGAGGTGAAGCTTTCTTT	CASSLARGGEAFF
NA	TRBV19	TRBJ1-4	TRBD1	TGTGCCAGTAGTATTGAGACAGGGGCCCGAAATGAAAAACTGTTTTTT	CASSIETGARNEKLFF